This T cell receptor beta chain was sequenced for a study of blood T cell repertoires in COVID-19 (dated by TCRdb to 2020 to 2021). Notes on the research overall: Samples covering the acute and convalescent phases of COVID-19 were provided by collaborators in the United States, Italy and Spain. The prospective study material was composed of cDNA or gDNA derived from T cells, B-cell-depleted T cells, or PBMCs. The dataset comprised deeply sampled blood TCRbeta repertoires from subjects exposed to, actively infected with, or recovered from COVID-19. The repertoires were released in a freely available public database intended as a resource for research on the immune response to SARS-CoV-2. Samples came from the ongoing ImmuneRACE study (first 160 participants) plus 1,254 subjects from 6 global collaborators. Nearly every sample came with metadata listing a de-identified subject ID, COVID-19 status, age in years and sex. Where HLA class I and class II types were available, the types were taken from metadata supplied by the sample provider, not from assay-based typing. Beyond this particular receptor, the publication reports: Clinical and demographic metadata were provided uncurated, with the amount varying by source and participant.

Whole blood was collected in K2EDTA tubes by collaborating institutions according to the institutions' own protocols. For TCRbeta analysis, collaborators shipped samples in one of three forms: frozen whole blood, isolated PBMCs, or DNA extracted from either of those sample types. Worth noting for this clone: The clone's antigen remains unknown. No much larger clone is present one base from it, and per-base qualities are unavailable.

TCRbeta CDR3 regions were amplified from genomic DNA by means of the immunoSEQ Assay, a bias-controlled multiplex PCR. Under the source paper's analysis protocol: Nucleated cell counts per sample were estimated from amplification of reference gene primers within the assay. To quantify the absolute abundance of each unique TCRbeta CDR3 rearrangement, sequence reads were collapsed and filtered. For each sample, productive Simpson clonality was calculated as the square root of Simpson's diversity index across productive rearrangements. Drawn from immuneACCESS, this table holds only the in-frame rearrangements with V and J called that TCRdb kept. Clones are partly lost; checked studies trace under half to an unresolved V gene and leave the rest unexplained. For V, J and clone size, that table is used; D and trimming come from the DNA. The sample profile shows about 130,000 clones; approximately 84% of them were found once. The ten largest make up 44% of the sample.

CDR1 and CDR2 (LGHDT, YNNKEL) derive from the germline V gene (reference sequence). Trimmed from V: 0 bases; trimmed from J: 4 bases; junction bases lacking a gene match: 5. Counted from cysteine to valine, this CDR3 has 15 amino acids. Left in the record is the CDR3 DNA by itself, 45 bases read in frame from the first base. Material for sequencing was peripheral blood. This clonotype was obtained from a human donor in a cohort sampled during active COVID-19. This receptor chain uses TRBV3-1 (or the pseudogene TRBV3-2) and TRBJ2-7; 8 bases in the junction line up with TRBD2. This receptor carries the CDR3 CASSQDPEREYEQYV. In nucleotide form, the sequence is TGTGCCAGCAGCCAAGATCCCGAGCGGGAGTACGAGCAGTACGTC.